Following are 23 T cell receptor beta chains from one sample sequenced in a study of blood T cell repertoires in COVID-19. Method: immunoSEQ multiplex PCR; TCRdb's copy keeps in-frame clones and lacks some. The data hold 56,000 or so clones, with roughly 89% observed a single time. Sequencing input: peripheral blood. The receptors were gathered from a woman aged 55-75 years with COVID-19, enrolled during active disease.

The chain joins TRBV7-9 to TRBJ2-1; D is undetermined. The CDR3 length is 15 residues. CDR1 is SEHNR, CDR2 FQNEAQ, per germline (reference sequence). V gave up 5 bases and J gave up 3 bases, with 14 bases separating them. The CDR3 is CASSPSEVVYNEQFF. In nucleotides, the CDR3 is TGTGCCAGCAGCCCCTCAGAGGTGGTCTACAATGAGCAGTTCTTC.

This sequence joins TRBV6-2 or TRBV6-3 and TRBJ1-5; weak D call: TRBD1 (5 bases). The CDR3 totals 13 residues. Germline CDR1 and CDR2: MNHEY and SVGEGT. V lost 4 bases, J lost 5 bases, and 9 bases lay in between. The chain's CDR3 is CASSLQGHQPQHF. The CDR3, as DNA: TGTGCCAGCAGTTTGCAGGGTCATCAGCCCCAGCATTTT.

This sequence joins TRBV28 and TRBJ1-1; the match to TRBD1 covers 9 bases. The germline CDR1 and CDR2 sequences are MDHEN and SYDVKM. V trimming: 4 bases; J trimming: 5 bases; junction bases outside the gene matches: 8. CDR3 length: 15 residues. The CDR3 is CASSSQGDRATEAFF. The CDR3 DNA reads as TGTGCCAGCAGTTCCCAAGGGGACAGGGCTACTGAAGCTTTCTTT.

The chain recombines TRBV29-1 with TRBJ2-1; 12 bases are a match to TRBD2. The CDR3 consists of 16 residues. The germline gives CDR1 SQVTM, CDR2 ANQGSEA. With V trimmed by 4 bases and J by 3 bases, 7 bases remained unmatched. The CDR3 region has the DNA TGCAGCGTTGGAAGGACTAGCGGGAAGGTCTACAATGAGCAGTTCTTC. Translating it yields CSVGRTSGKVYNEQFF.

This clone was counted between two and nine times. This chain connects TRBV28 to TRBJ2-5, with TRBD1 as a possible D gene (5 bases). From germline, CDR1 is MDHEN and CDR2 SYDVKM. Trimming cost V 5 bases and J 3 bases, with 16 bases left between them. The CDR3 is 15 amino acids. This chain's CDR3 is CASSGAATREETQYF. CDR3 DNA sequence: TGTGCCAGCAGTGGAGCAGCCACCAGGGAAGAGACCCAGTACTTC.

V and J are TRBV6-5 and TRBJ2-3, with TRBD2 as a possible D gene (5 bases). This CDR3 is 14 amino acids long. V shed 7 bases and J shed 2 bases, with 13 bases lying between them. Germline V CDR1 and CDR2: MNHEY, SVGAGI. The CDR3 nucleotides read TGTGCCAGCACCATCGAGGGATTCACAGATACGCAGTATTTT. Protein: CASTIEGFTDTQYF.

This clone showed up just a few times. The chain combines TRBV19 with TRBJ1-2, with D tentatively TRBD1 (6 bases). Trimming cost V 5 bases and J 6 bases, with 16 bases left between them. The CDR3 runs to 14 residues. Per germline, CDR1 LNHDA and CDR2 SQIVND (reference sequence). As DNA, the CDR3 is TGTGCCAGTAGTTTGCTTCAGGGGCAGGATGGCTACACCTTC. This sequence encodes CASSLLQGQDGYTF.

The chain recombines TRBV7-2 with TRBJ2-7; 11 bases fit TRBD2. CDR3 size: 16 residues. In germline, CDR1 is SGHTA, CDR2 FQGNSA. Trimming cost V 5 bases and J 7 bases; bases outside gene matches: 13. The CDR3 nucleotides read TGTGCCAGCAGCCGGGGGCTAGCGGGGGGAAGGCGAGAGCAGTACTTC. Amino acids: CASSRGLAGGRREQYF.

This clone was counted once. The chain couples TRBV6-2 or TRBV6-3 to TRBJ1-5; no definite D call. Trimming stripped 3 bases from V and 10 bases from J, with 16 bases between. This CDR3 contains 14 residues. Germline-derived CDR1 and CDR2 are MNHEY and SVGEGT. Here the CDR3 reads CASSYIISSGPQHF. CDR3 in DNA: TGTGCCAGCAGTTATATTATATCAAGTGGCCCCCAGCATTTT.

The rearrangement uses TRBV28 and TRBJ1-1; D is undetermined. Deletions cut 8 bases from V and 3 bases from J, with 7 bases between. Per the germline V gene, CDR1 is MDHEN and CDR2 is SYDVKM. The CDR3 has 11 amino acids. The DNA for the CDR3 is TGTGCCAGCGGCAGATACACTGAAGCTTTCTTT. It yields the protein CASGRYTEAFF.

This chain's CDR3 is CASSPDRGVYTGELFF. CDR3 sequence (DNA): TGTGCCAGCAGCCCGGACAGGGGTGTATACACCGGGGAGCTGTTTTTT. The V and J genes are TRBV7-9 and TRBJ2-2; 9 bases match TRBD1. Per the germline V gene, CDR1 is SEHNR and CDR2 is FQNEAQ (reference sequence). The CDR3 is made up of 16 amino acids. J was trimmed by 3 bases and V by 5 bases; bases with no gene match: 7.

This chain joins TRBV11-2 and TRBJ2-7; TRBD1 is a possible D gene (6 bases). Trimming left V 0 bases short and J 6 bases short, with 15 bases between. Germline CDR1 and CDR2: SGHAT and FQNNGV. The CDR3 is 15 residues long. CDR3 bases: TGTGCCAGCAGCTTAGATCTGATTACAGGGATCGAGCAGTACTTC. This sequence encodes CASSLDLITGIEQYF.

The chain is built from TRBV4-2 and TRBJ1-1, with D unclear. The V end lost 0 bases, the J end lost 5 bases, and 10 bases lay between the germline ends. This CDR3 contains 14 residues. Germline V CDR1 and CDR2: LGHNA, YNFKEQ. CDR3 in amino acids: CASSQETPDTEAFF. The CDR3, as DNA: TGTGCCAGCAGCCAAGAAACCCCAGATACTGAAGCTTTCTTT.

This rearrangement joins TRBV6-5 to TRBJ1-2; D may be TRBD1 (6 bases). The CDR3 is made up of 13 amino acids. V lost 4 bases and J lost 6, with 12 bases in between. Germline CDR1 and CDR2: MNHEY and SVGAGI. CDR3: CASSSDTGNGYTF. The CDR3 nucleotides read TGTGCCAGCAGTTCAGATACAGGGAATGGCTACACCTTC.

The rearrangement links TRBV11-3 to TRBJ2-2; 9 bases are a match to TRBD2. From germline, CDR1 is SGHNT and CDR2 YENEEA. The length of the CDR3 is 16 residues. J lost 7 bases, V lost 4 bases, and 10 bases had no gene match. CDR3 residues: CASSSPERGVFGELFF. CDR3 sequence (DNA): TGTGCCAGCAGCTCCCCCGAGCGGGGGGTGTTCGGGGAGCTGTTTTTT.

The V gene is TRBV5-1, the J gene TRBJ2-7; 7 bases are a match to TRBD2. CDR3 length: 17 residues. V lost 4 bases and J lost 2; bases outside the gene matches: 15. Per the germline V gene, CDR1 is SGHRS and CDR2 is YFSETQ. The CDR3 DNA is TGCGCCAGCAGCCTAGACAGATCCGGGACTACTCCCTACGAGCAGTACTTC. Its translation is CASSLDRSGTTPYEQYF.

The chain combines TRBV2 with TRBJ1-1, with D possibly TRBD1 on 5 matching bases. CDR3 length: 15 amino acids. Germline V CDR1 and CDR2: SNHLY, FYNNEI. Trimming pared 9 bases from V and 1 base from J, leaving 18 bases between. In nucleotides, the CDR3 is TGTGCCAGGGCCCGGCACAGGAGCCGGAACACTGAAGCTTTCTTT. Protein product: CARARHRSRNTEAFF.

The chain couples TRBV7-2 to TRBJ2-1; 7 positions agree with TRBD1. CDR3 length equals 14 residues. CDR1 is SGHTA and CDR2 is FQGNSA in the germline V gene. V trimming: 5 bases; J trimming: 7 bases; junction bases outside the gene matches: 8. CDR3 in amino acids: CASSLLTGLNEQFF. In DNA form, the CDR3 reads TGTGCCAGCAGCCTATTGACAGGGCTGAATGAGCAGTTCTTC.

This clone has just one count. The chain recombines TRBV6-6 with TRBJ1-4; 9 bases are shared with TRBD1. This CDR3 has 16 residues. V gave up 0 bases and J gave up 5 bases; unmatched junction bases: 4. In germline, CDR1 is MNHNY, CDR2 SVGAGI (reference sequence). The CDR3 coding sequence is TGTGCCAGCAGTTACTCGCCGGGACAGGGAAATGAAAAACTGTTTTTT. Translation gives CASSYSPGQGNEKLFF.

This chain uses TRBV4-1 with TRBJ2-3, with 9 positions matching TRBD2. Germline V CDR1 and CDR2: MGHRA, YSYEKL. The CDR3 consists of 19 residues. The trim removed 4 bases at V and 4 bases at J, leaving 18 bases unmatched. CDR3 nucleotides: TGCGCCAGCAGCCCCTGGGGGCTAGCGGGGAACAGCCACGCAGATACGCAGTATTTT. This encodes CASSPWGLAGNSHADTQYF.

The chain employs TRBV1 and TRBJ2-1; TRBD2 is the table's D call and was not checked against the DNA. TRBV1 is labeled a pseudogene. The length of the CDR3 is 17 residues. CDR3 residues: CTSSRTSGDKFYNEQFF. The DNA of the CDR3 is TGCACCAGCAGCCGGACTAGCGGCGATAAGTTCTACAATGAGCAGTTCTTC.

This rearrangement joins TRBV4-3 to TRBJ2-2; 10 bases are shared with TRBD1. Germline CDR1 and CDR2: LGHNA and YSLEER. The CDR3 is made up of 16 amino acids. The V gene end was trimmed by 0 bases and the J gene end by 3 bases; junction bases not matched to a gene: 1. CDR3: CASSQDGTGDTGELFF. DNA of the CDR3: TGCGCCAGCAGCCAAGACGGGACAGGGGACACCGGGGAGCTGTTTTTT.

The V call is TRBV2, the J call TRBJ2-2, with 7 positions matching TRBD2. CDR1 and CDR2 from the germline V gene are SNHLY and FYNNEI. This CDR3 has 16 residues. Unmatched junction bases numbered 13, after V lost 6 bases and J lost 6 bases. CDR3 nucleotides: TGTGCCAGCAGGAGGGAGGCAGGGACTAACCCCGGGGAGCTGTTTTTT. This codes for CASRREAGTNPGELFF.